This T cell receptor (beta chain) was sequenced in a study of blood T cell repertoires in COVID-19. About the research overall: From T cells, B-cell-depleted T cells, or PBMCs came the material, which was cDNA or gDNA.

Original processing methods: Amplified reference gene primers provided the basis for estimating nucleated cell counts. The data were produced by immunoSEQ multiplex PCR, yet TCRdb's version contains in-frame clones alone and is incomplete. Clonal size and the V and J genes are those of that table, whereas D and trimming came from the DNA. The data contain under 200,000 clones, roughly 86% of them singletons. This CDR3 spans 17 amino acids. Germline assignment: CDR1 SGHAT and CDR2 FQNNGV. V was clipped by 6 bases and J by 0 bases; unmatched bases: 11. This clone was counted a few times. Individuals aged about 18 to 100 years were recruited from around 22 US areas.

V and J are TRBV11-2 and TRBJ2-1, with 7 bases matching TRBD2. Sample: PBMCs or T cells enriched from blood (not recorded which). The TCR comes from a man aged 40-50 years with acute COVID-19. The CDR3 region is CASRTVASGSSYNEQFF. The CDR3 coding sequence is TGTGCCAGCAGGACGGTGGCTAGCGGAAGCTCCTACAATGAGCAGTTCTTC.